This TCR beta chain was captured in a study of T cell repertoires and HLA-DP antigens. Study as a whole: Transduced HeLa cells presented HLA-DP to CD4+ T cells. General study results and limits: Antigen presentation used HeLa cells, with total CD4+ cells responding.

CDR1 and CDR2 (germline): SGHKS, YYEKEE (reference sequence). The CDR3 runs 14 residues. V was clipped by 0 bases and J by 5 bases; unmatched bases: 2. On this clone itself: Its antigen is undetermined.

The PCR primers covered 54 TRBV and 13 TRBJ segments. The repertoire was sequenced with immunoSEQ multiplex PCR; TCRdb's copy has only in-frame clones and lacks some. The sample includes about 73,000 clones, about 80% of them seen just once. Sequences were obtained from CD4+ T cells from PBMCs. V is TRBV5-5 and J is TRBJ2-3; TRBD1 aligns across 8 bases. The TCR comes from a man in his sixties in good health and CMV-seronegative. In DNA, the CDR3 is TGTGCCAGCAGCTTGGGAGGGACAGGAGATACGCAGTATTTT. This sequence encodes CASSLGGTGDTQYF.